The entry below describes one TCR beta chain. Its antigen is currently unknown. These data originate in a study of T cells in Graves' hyperthyroidism and ophthalmopathy. Germline V gene data show CDR1 as SGHNT and CDR2 as YENEEA. Trimming cost V 5 bases and J 7 bases; bases outside gene matches: 20. CDR3 length: 18 amino acids. Those patients with uncontrolled infection, other autoimmune disease, pregnancy or lactation were excluded. Authors of the study amplified TCR beta CDR3 regions from RNA transcripts. The HTBI primer set drove a first-round RT-PCR of the TCR CDR3. A single record per CDR3 protein comes from TCRdb applying MiXCR to the multiplex PCR reads. The table records about 210,000 distinct CDR3 sequences, more than 15% of them present only once. Study-wide points: The model made its ophthalmopathy prediction, and onset followed a median around 6.9 months later.

The gene calls are TRBV11-3 and TRBJ1-2; 9 bases match TRBD1. Sequenced: blood. The source of this sequence is a man aged 50-60 years with Graves' hyperthyroidism. The CDR3 DNA sequence: TGTGCCAGCAGCCAAGATGGTTCCACAGGGGGCGAATTTGTTGGCTACACCTTC. Translated: CASSQDGSTGGEFVGYTF.